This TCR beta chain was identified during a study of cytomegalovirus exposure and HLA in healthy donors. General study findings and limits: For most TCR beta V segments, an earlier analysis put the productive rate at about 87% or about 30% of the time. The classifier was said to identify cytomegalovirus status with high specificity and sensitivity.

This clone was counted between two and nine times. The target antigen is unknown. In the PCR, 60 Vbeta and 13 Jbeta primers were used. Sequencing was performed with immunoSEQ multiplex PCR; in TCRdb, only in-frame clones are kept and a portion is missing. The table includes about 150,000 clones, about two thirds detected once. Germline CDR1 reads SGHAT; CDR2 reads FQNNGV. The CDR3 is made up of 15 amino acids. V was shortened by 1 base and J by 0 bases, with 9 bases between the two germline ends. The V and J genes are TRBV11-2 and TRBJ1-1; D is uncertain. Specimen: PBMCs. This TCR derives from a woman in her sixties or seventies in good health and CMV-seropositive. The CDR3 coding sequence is TGTGCCAGCAGCTTAGGCGTCAGCGTGAACACTGAAGCTTTCTTT. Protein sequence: CASSLGVSVNTEAFF.